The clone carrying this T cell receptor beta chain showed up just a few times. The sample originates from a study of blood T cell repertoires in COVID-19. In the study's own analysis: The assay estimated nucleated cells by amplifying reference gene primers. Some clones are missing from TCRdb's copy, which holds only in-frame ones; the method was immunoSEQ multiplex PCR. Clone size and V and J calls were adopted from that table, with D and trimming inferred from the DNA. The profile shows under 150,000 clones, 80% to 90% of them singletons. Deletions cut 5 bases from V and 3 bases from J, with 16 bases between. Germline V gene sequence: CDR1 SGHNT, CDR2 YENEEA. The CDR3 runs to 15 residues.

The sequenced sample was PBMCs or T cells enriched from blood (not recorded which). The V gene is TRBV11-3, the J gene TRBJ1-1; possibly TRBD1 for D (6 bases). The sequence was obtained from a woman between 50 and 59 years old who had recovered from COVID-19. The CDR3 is CASSPGVDSYTEAFF. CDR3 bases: TGTGCCAGCAGCCCCGGAGTGGACAGCTACACTGAAGCTTTCTTT.